The next 14 T cell receptor beta chains were all read from a single sample in a study of blood T cell repertoires in COVID-19 (TCRdb year 2020). Receptors were amplified or captured by the immunoSEQ multiplex PCR assay. TCRdb obtained this table from immuneACCESS and retained in-frame rearrangements with V and J assigned. These tables miss some clones; where compared with another copy, unresolved V genes account for less than half of the shortfall, and the remainder is unexplained. The sample profile shows 75,000 to 90,000 clones; 85% to 90% of them were found once. The ten largest account for 7% to 9% of the sample. The sequenced material came from peripheral blood. The receptors originated from an elderly man with active or convalescent COVID-19.

The V call is TRBV9, the J call TRBJ2-6; D gene ambiguous. Per germline, CDR1 SGDLS and CDR2 YYNGEE. The CDR3 spans 14 residues. V lost 4 bases to trimming and J lost 2 bases, with 7 bases between them. The CDR3 DNA reads as TGTGCCAGCAGCTCCTTCCCTGGGGCCAACGTCCTGACTTTC. As protein: CASSSFPGANVLTF. Full variable domain (rest looked up from reference TRBV9 and TRBJ2-6): DSGVTQTPKHLITATGQRVTLRCSPRSGDLSVYWYQQSLDQGLQFLIQYYNGEERAKGNILERFSAQQFPDLHSELNLSSLELGDSALYFCASSSFPGANVLTFGAGSRLTVL.

This chain uses TRBV2 with TRBJ2-6, with 8 bases aligning to TRBD1. Germline V gene lookup returns CDR1 SNHLY and CDR2 FYNNEI. This CDR3 is 17 amino acids long. V dropped 6 bases and J dropped 0; count of bases not matched to a gene: 7. DNA of the CDR3: TGTGCCAGCAGCCTCCCCGACAGGGGCTCTGGGGCCAACGTCCTGACTTTC. It codes for CASSLPDRGSGANVLTF.

V gene TRBV5-6 combines with J gene TRBJ2-7; no clear D. The CDR3 has 11 amino acids. Germline CDR1 SGHDT, CDR2 YYEEEE. Trimming took off 0 bases at V and 6 bases at J, with 4 bases between the two ends. The CDR3 region is CASSLGLEQYV. In DNA, the CDR3 is TGTGCCAGCAGCTTGGGTCTCGAGCAGTACGTC.

V and J are TRBV5-1 and TRBJ2-2, with 11 positions matching TRBD2. Per the germline V gene, CDR1 is SGHRS and CDR2 is YFSETQ. The CDR3 has 16 residues. The junction had 7 bases not matched to a gene; V was cut back by 4 bases and J by 5 bases. CDR3 residues: CASSLRWTSGTGELFF. CDR3 coding DNA: TGCGCCAGCAGCCTTAGATGGACTAGCGGGACCGGGGAGCTGTTTTTT. Full variable domain (rest looked up from reference TRBV5-1 and TRBJ2-2): KAGVTQTPRYLIKTRGQQVTLSCSPISGHRSVSWYQQTPGQGLQFLFEYFSETQRNKGNFPGRFSGRQFSNSRSEMNVSTLELGDSALYLCASSLRWTSGTGELFFGEGSRLTVL.

This clone has just one count. The V call is TRBV7-9, the J call TRBJ1-1; 9 bases are shared with TRBD1. Trimming cost V 5 bases and J 10 bases; bases outside gene matches: 5. CDR3 length equals 12 residues. Per the germline V gene, CDR1 is SEHNR and CDR2 is FQNEAQ (reference sequence). The CDR3 region has the DNA TGTGCCAGCAGCCCAGAGGACAGGGGAGCTTTCTTT. It encodes CASSPEDRGAFF.

CDR3 nucleotides: TGTGCCAGCAGTTTAGCCAGCGGGAGGGCCTCGAATACGCAGTATTTT. This sequence encodes CASSLASGRASNTQYF. This chain joins TRBV27 and TRBJ2-3; the match to TRBD2 covers 10 bases. With 2 bases clipped from V and 7 bases from J, the junction kept 9 bases outside the gene matches. The V gene's germline CDR1 is MNHEY and CDR2 SMNVEV (reference sequence). The CDR3 length is 16 residues.

V usage is TRBV19 and J usage is TRBJ1-5; a possible D gene is TRBD1 (5 bases). Germline CDR1 reads LNHDA; CDR2 reads SQIVND (reference sequence). CDR3 size: 15 residues. V was trimmed by 6 bases and J by 4 bases, leaving 16 bases between them. In nucleotides, the CDR3 is TGTGCCAGTAGACCTTCGGGGGAGCGGAATCAGCCCCAGCATTTT. Its protein product is CASRPSGERNQPQHF.

This clone was picked up one time. This chain links TRBV5-1 with TRBJ2-2; D may be TRBD2 (6 bases). With 4 bases removed from V and 1 base from J, the gap between germline ends came to 14 bases. This CDR3 is built from 16 residues. In germline, CDR1 is SGHRS, CDR2 YFSETQ. The CDR3 DNA follows: TGCGCCAGCAGCCCACGGGGGAGTGGGAACACCGGGGAGCTGTTTTTT. Protein: CASSPRGSGNTGELFF. The variable domain in full, completed from reference TRBV5-1 and TRBJ2-2, reads KAGVTQTPRYLIKTRGQQVTLSCSPISGHRSVSWYQQTPGQGLQFLFEYFSETQRNKGNFPGRFSGRQFSNSRSEMNVSTLELGDSALYLCASSPRGSGNTGELFFGEGSRLTVL.

The V call is TRBV12-3 or TRBV12-4, the J call TRBJ1-2; D might be TRBD1 (5 bases). Trimming took off 6 bases at V and 7 bases at J, with 9 bases between the two ends. This CDR3 region has 11 residues. The CDR3 sequence: CASSLRVGYTF. The CDR3, as DNA: TGTGCCAGCAGCCTCAGGGTTGGCTACACCTTC.

The genes are TRBV5-4 and TRBJ1-2, with D possibly being TRBD1 (5 bases). CDR3 length: 15 amino acids. Looked up from germline, CDR1 is SGHNT and CDR2 is YYREEE (reference sequence). Deletions cut 3 bases from V and 4 bases from J, with 16 bases between. Here the CDR3 reads CASSWGGQGFYGYTF. In DNA, the CDR3 is TGTGCCAGCAGCTGGGGCGGTCAGGGTTTCTATGGCTACACCTTC.

The rearrangement uses TRBV3-1 (or the pseudogene TRBV3-2) and TRBJ1-2, with D tentatively TRBD1 (5 bases). V was cut by 0 bases and J by 6 bases, with 17 bases left in between. Germline-derived CDR1 and CDR2 are LGHDT and YNNKEL (reference sequence). The CDR3 has 16 amino acids. CDR3 DNA: TGTGCCAGCAGCCAAGATCACGCTGGCGGGGGGAATGGCTACACCTTC. It codes for CASSQDHAGGGNGYTF.

The rearrangement links TRBV11-2 to TRBJ2-3; 13 bases map to TRBD2. The germline CDR1 and CDR2 sequences are SGHAT and FQNNGV. The CDR3 has 16 amino acids. Unmatched junction bases numbered 7, after V lost 6 bases and J lost 4 bases. The CDR3 sequence is CASRRTSGSYADTQYF. CDR3 bases: TGTGCCAGCAGACGGACTAGCGGGAGTTACGCAGATACGCAGTATTTT.

This sequence joins TRBV6-5 and TRBJ2-7, with D possibly being TRBD1 (5 bases). Per the germline V gene, CDR1 is MNHEY and CDR2 is SVGAGI. Trimming removed 10 bases from V and 7 bases from J, with 17 bases in between. This CDR3 has 12 amino acids. In DNA, the CDR3 is TGTGCCACTTCCCCAGGGTTCGGGGAGCAGTACGTC. It is translated as CATSPGFGEQYV.

The chain is built from TRBV24-1 and TRBJ2-1; perhaps TRBD1 as D (6 bases). The V and J ends lost 0 bases and 0 bases respectively, with 11 bases between them. Per the germline V gene, CDR1 is KGHDR and CDR2 is SFDVKD. This CDR3 is built from 17 residues. The CDR3 sequence: CATSDLRTDSSYNEQFF. CDR3 sequence (DNA): TGTGCCACCAGTGATTTGAGGACAGATAGCTCCTACAATGAGCAGTTCTTC.